This T cell receptor (beta chain) was identified during a study of T cells in women clearing cervical HPV infection (dated by TCRdb to 2016 to 2019). Study-level background: The cases were about two dozen women with histologically confirmed HPV16-related CIN3 or worse, and 2 of those women had invasive cancers. Five blinded duplicates per group were added as quality controls, so that approximately 60 samples were obtained: 50 or so participants and some 10 replicates. Case blood was taken at the visit when the lesion was first identified, whereas control blood was taken when infection was no longer detected. Because only a few women had HLA typing data, the possibility that HLA type acted as a confounder could not be ruled out. Cases were matched to controls by age within five years and by the year the sample was collected. Among cases, blood sampling occurred a median of about 160 days after lesion detection, with an interquartile range of roughly 90 to 200 days. The controls were about 26 women whose single incident HPV16 infection cleared within 12 months with no development of precancer or cancer. The parent cohort enrolled about 10,000 women aged 18 or older in Guanacaste, Costa Rica, in about 1993 to 1994 and followed the women for less than eight years. Cases had a median age of approximately 35 years and controls had a median age of about 41, with no significant differences in baseline characteristics. Nested within Costa Rica's Guanacaste HPV Natural History Study, an exploratory proof-of-principle case-control study compared TCR repertoires across cervical HPV16 outcomes.

The germline V gene (reference sequence) specifies DFQATT as CDR1 and SNEGSKA as CDR2. The junction shows trimming of 0 bases on V and 3 bases on J, and the gene matches do not reach 10 bases of it. From the cysteine through the phenylalanine, the CDR3 covers 16 amino acids. Shown are 39 bases from within the CDR3, in frame from base 1. TCR beta CDR3 regions were amplified by multiplex PCR from an average of about 1,100 ng genomic DNA per sample using the immunoSEQ assay. The assay corrected primer bias using a complete synthetic TCR repertoire to establish an amplification baseline. Amplicons were sequenced on the Illumina platform. The original methods were these. Error correction of the sequences involved clustering with frequency ratios plus a modified nearest-neighbor algorithm, after which the sequences were analyzed in the immunoSEQ Analyzer using IMGT gene definitions. TCR richness and evenness were averaged over 20 rarefaction repeats at each rarefaction depth, excluding samples with fewer sequences than the depth. Relative abundances of V, D and J genes were compared between groups using Wilcoxon rank sum tests, with FDR correction applied. An intraclass correlation of just under 96% for TCR richness and an average of about 82% across some 66 gene segments were obtained from the blinded duplicates. TCRdb stores this immuneACCESS table with in-frame sequences only. Part of the clones is absent; in the studies checked, under half of the shortfall reflects unresolved V genes, and no reason is known for the rest. V and J calls and clone size follow that table, whereas D and trimming were derived from the DNA. The sample table gives under 50,000 clones. The ten top clones hold approximately 0.98% of the sample.

What the work shows at the level of the full study, not this receptor alone: Cases had lower TRBV6-7 relative abundance than controls (about 0.1% versus 0.15%; Bonferroni P = 0.0008). Random forest classifiers combining richness and V gene abundances distinguished cases from controls with an estimated AUC of approximately 0.83. CIN3+ cases had significantly higher TCR repertoire richness than controls across sequencing depths, but evenness did not differ between the groups. The cross-sectional design could not show whether the associations came before the infection or were a result of it, and neither effector/memory subsets nor HPV-specific T cells were isolated. Because T-cell numbers per sample were unknown, differences in richness could reflect varying T-cell content rather than repertoire biology.

Every participant had a single incident cervical HPV16 infection, and prevalent HPV16 infections were excluded. Cervical HPV DNA was detected by MY09/MY11 PCR, and genotyping was performed by dot-blot hybridization. About 14 mL of heparinized blood was centrifuged, after which the buffy coat was aliquoted, frozen at -30 degrees C, and then stored at -80 degrees C. Genomic DNA was extracted from buffy coat specimens using QIAGEN kits. Note on this clone: The antigen this receptor binds is unknown. With the read ending 3 residues before the CDR3 end, the germline J gene is used to fill in that end.

Sequencing input: blood buffy coat. The clonotype comes from a woman aged 18 to 69 with a cervical HPV16 infection that either progressed to CIN3+ or cleared (not recorded which). Recombination joined TRBV20-1 with TRBJ2-5; 7 central nucleotides agree with TRBD1. CDR3 bases read: TGCAGTGCTAGAGATACAAGAGGGACAGAAGAAGAGACC. This gives the protein CSARDTRGTEEET. In full, the CDR3 reads CSARDTRGTEEETQYF.